Following are 26 T cell receptor beta chains from one sample sequenced in a study of CD4 T cells in relation to SARS-CoV-2 and coronaviruses. Some clones are missing from TCRdb's copy, which holds only in-frame ones; the method was immunoSEQ multiplex PCR. In the table there are some 44,000 clones, almost 85% of which are singletons. For these TCRs, the target antigens are not known. What was sequenced was naive CD4+ T cells from PBMCs, cultured in vitro. Specified subset: naive CD4+ T cells isolated by negative enrichment. The receptors derive from an adult with COVID-19.

This chain joins TRBV28 and TRBJ1-2; D remains ambiguous. The CDR3 is made up of 15 amino acids. Trimming left V 5 bases short and J 4 bases short, with 17 bases between. Germline CDR1 reads MDHEN; CDR2 reads SYDVKM. The CDR3 DNA reads TGTGCCAGCAGTGCATCTGTACAAGGGATCTATGGCTACACCTTC. The encoded protein is CASSASVQGIYGYTF.

The J gene is TRBJ2-1, the V gene TRBV18; possible D gene TRBD1, 6 bases. Trimming stripped 0 bases from V and 9 bases from J, with 12 bases between. The CDR3 extends over 14 amino acids. Germline lookup yields CDR1 KGHSH and CDR2 LQKENI. CDR3 protein: CASSPPGTLGEQFF. CDR3 DNA: TGTGCCAGCTCACCACCGGGGACATTAGGTGAGCAGTTCTTC.

This clone was seen more than once but under ten times. The chain employs TRBV2 and TRBJ2-2, with a possible D match to TRBD1 (6 bases). From germline, CDR1 is SNHLY and CDR2 FYNNEI. The V end was cut by 3 bases, the J end by 6 bases, with 17 bases between. The CDR3 consists of 16 residues. The chain's CDR3 is CASSDGPGARAGELFF. The DNA of the CDR3 is TGTGCCAGCAGTGACGGTCCAGGGGCGCGCGCCGGGGAGCTGTTTTTT. Variable domain in full (rest from reference TRBV2 and TRBJ2-2): EPEVTQTPSHQVTQMGQEVILRCVPISNHLYFYWYRQILGQKVEFLVSFYNNEISEKSEIFDDQFSVERPDGSNFTLKIRSTKLEDSAMYFCASSDGPGARAGELFFGEGSRLTVL.

The chain is built from TRBV10-3 and TRBJ2-2, with 13 bases lining up with TRBD2. After removal of 2 bases from V and 4 bases from J, the junction contained 7 bases not matched to a gene. Per germline, CDR1 ENHRY and CDR2 SYGVKD. The CDR3 is 18 residues long. The CDR3 spells CAISETSGRAGSTGELFF. The CDR3 region has the DNA TGTGCCATCAGTGAGACTAGCGGGAGGGCCGGGAGCACCGGGGAGCTGTTTTTT.

The CDR3 bases are TGTGCCAGCGTCATCCTCGCGGCCACTGAAGCTTTCTTT. Translation gives CASVILAATEAFF. The chain links TRBV11-2 to TRBJ1-1; D is undetermined. Trimming shortened V by 8 bases and J by 4 bases, and 14 bases separated the two germline ends. The CDR3 runs to 13 residues. Looked up from germline, CDR1 is SGHAT and CDR2 is FQNNGV.

This clone has just a few counts. This chain's CDR3 is CASSSGQGNEKLFF. CDR3 nucleotides: TGTGCCAGCTCCTCGGGACAGGGTAATGAAAAACTGTTTTTT. J is TRBJ1-4 and V is TRBV18; 9 bases align to TRBD1. The V and J ends lost 6 bases and 4 bases, in that order; junction bases with no gene match: 3. This CDR3 spans 14 amino acids. The germline CDR1 and CDR2 sequences are KGHSH and LQKENI.

The chain employs TRBV29-1 and TRBJ2-3; D remains ambiguous. The CDR3 contains 14 residues. V lost 6 bases to trimming and J lost 3 bases, with 16 bases between them. Germline CDR1 SQVTM, CDR2 ANQGSEA. CDR3 residues: CSVKNTLATDTQYF. CDR3 nucleotides: TGCAGCGTAAAAAACACCTTGGCGACAGATACGCAGTATTTT.

The CDR3 reads CASSPGQNTDTQYF. The CDR3 region has the DNA TGTGCCAGCAGCCCGGGCCAAAACACAGATACGCAGTATTTT. V and J are TRBV28 and TRBJ2-3; no firm D call. The CDR3 runs to 14 residues. Trimming stripped 6 bases from V and 2 bases from J, with 12 bases between. CDR1 is MDHEN and CDR2 is SYDVKM in the germline V gene.

The chain joins TRBV28 to TRBJ1-1; D is uncertain. The CDR3 is 14 amino acids. V was pared by 4 bases and J by 8 bases, with 17 bases between. CDR1 and CDR2 from the germline V gene are MDHEN and SYDVKM. The CDR3 region is CASSSISGNGEAFF. The CDR3 DNA reads TGTGCCAGCAGTTCTATATCAGGAAACGGGGAAGCTTTCTTT.

CDR3 nucleotides: TGTGCCAGCAGTTTTGGACAGAACTATGGCTACACCTTC. Amino acids: CASSFGQNYGYTF. This chain links TRBV28 with TRBJ1-2; tentatively, D is TRBD1 (6 bases). This CDR3 spans 13 amino acids. From germline, CDR1 is MDHEN and CDR2 SYDVKM. The germline V and J ends were trimmed by 3 bases and 2 bases, with 7 bases remaining between them.

This chain connects TRBV5-1 to TRBJ2-3, with 11 bases that match TRBD2. After removal of 3 bases from V and 4 bases from J, the junction contained 4 bases not matched to a gene. Germline lookup yields CDR1 SGHRS and CDR2 YFSETQ. The CDR3 is 15 amino acids. This chain's CDR3 is CASSYTSGRADTQYF. The CDR3 coding sequence is TGCGCCAGCAGCTACACTAGCGGGAGAGCAGATACGCAGTATTTT.

This CDR3 reads CASSLDNNSPLHF. CDR3 bases: TGCGCCAGCAGCTTGGATAATAATTCACCCCTCCACTTT. The chain uses TRBV5-1 and TRBJ1-6; no reliable D call. The CDR3 contains 13 residues. Per the germline V gene, CDR1 is SGHRS and CDR2 is YFSETQ. Trimming removed 0 bases from V and 5 bases from J, with 3 bases in between.

The CDR3 region is CASSVGAQASNTQYF. Here the CDR3 DNA reads TGTGCCAGCAGCGTAGGGGCCCAAGCGAGCAATACGCAGTATTTT. The genes are TRBV9 and TRBJ2-3; D is unresolved. V dropped 0 bases and J dropped 7 bases, with 15 bases sitting between them. Germline V gene sequence: CDR1 SGDLS, CDR2 YYNGEE. The CDR3 sequence is 15 residues long.

The chain employs TRBV7-2 and TRBJ2-5, with 7 positions matching TRBD1. The CDR3 is 14 residues long. The V gene's germline CDR1 is SGHTA and CDR2 FQGNSA. Germline trimming cut 5 bases from V and 4 bases from J; bases unmatched to any gene: 7. CDR3 DNA sequence: TGTGCCAGCAGCCGGAACACAGGGGCAGAGACCCAGTACTTC. Its translation is CASSRNTGAETQYF.

Here the CDR3 DNA reads TGTGCCAGCAGCTTGTCTAAAGGGGGGACAGGGAGCCTTGGCTACACCTTC. Encoded protein: CASSLSKGGTGSLGYTF. The V and J genes are TRBV5-6 and TRBJ1-2, with TRBD1 matching over 9 bases. This CDR3 contains 17 residues. Trimming removed 1 base from V and 7 bases from J; junction bases left unmatched: 14. The germline gives CDR1 SGHDT, CDR2 YYEEEE.

The chain links TRBV10-3 to TRBJ2-5; 10 bases agree with TRBD1. V dropped 6 bases and J dropped 2; count of bases not matched to a gene: 3. This CDR3 comprises 14 residues. Germline V gene lookup returns CDR1 ENHRY and CDR2 SYGVKD. CDR3 DNA sequence: TGTGCCATCAGGACGGACAGGGGGCAAGAGACCCAGTACTTC. It yields the protein CAIRTDRGQETQYF.

This chain links TRBV28 with TRBJ2-5; 9 nucleotides match TRBD1. This CDR3 is 13 amino acids long. Germline CDR1 is MDHEN and CDR2 is SYDVKM. V gave up 10 bases and J gave up 7 bases; unmatched junction bases: 10. The CDR3 protein is CATRQGGDGTQYF. Written as DNA, the CDR3 is TGTGCCACACGACAGGGGGGGGATGGGACCCAGTACTTC.

The gene calls are TRBV28 and TRBJ2-1; the D gene is possibly TRBD2 (5 bases). The CDR3 covers 14 residues. Germline V gene sequence: CDR1 MDHEN, CDR2 SYDVKM. The CDR3 region is CATLGQFKVDEQFF. The CDR3 DNA is TGTGCAACACTAGGGCAGTTTAAAGTCGATGAGCAGTTCTTC. Filled out from reference TRBV28 and TRBJ2-1, the complete variable domain reads DVKVTQSSRYLVKRTGEKVFLECVQDMDHENMFWYRQDPGLGLRLIYFSYDVKMKEKGDIPEGYSVSREKKERFSLILESASTNQTSMYLCATLGQFKVDEQFFGPGTRLTVL.

The chain carries TRBV28 and TRBJ1-2, with D tentatively TRBD1 (6 bases). The CDR3 is 14 amino acids. Germline values: CDR1 MDHEN, CDR2 SYDVKM. The germline V and J ends were trimmed by 2 bases and 7 bases, with 14 bases remaining between them. In DNA, the CDR3 is TGTGCCAGCAGTTTACGGGGGCTAGAGTCTGGCTACACCTTC. Protein product: CASSLRGLESGYTF.

This rearrangement joins TRBV6-2 or TRBV6-3 to TRBJ1-1; tentatively, D is TRBD1 (5 bases). V dropped 2 bases and J dropped 1 base, with 8 bases sitting between them. This CDR3 comprises 14 residues. The germline CDR1 and CDR2 sequences are MNHEY and SVGEGT. CDR3 sequence reads: CASSYSGGNTEAFF. The CDR3 DNA reads TGTGCCAGCAGTTACAGTGGGGGGAACACTGAAGCTTTCTTT.

This chain joins TRBV5-5 and TRBJ1-1; D is unresolved. Germline CDR1 reads SGHKS; CDR2 reads YYEKEE (reference sequence). The CDR3 length is 14 residues. Trimming stripped 3 bases from V and 1 base from J, with 10 bases between. The CDR3 protein is CASSWDPWNTEAFF. CDR3 DNA: TGTGCCAGCAGCTGGGATCCGTGGAACACTGAAGCTTTCTTT. The complete variable domain, with remaining parts taken from reference TRBV5-5 and TRBJ1-1, reads DAGVTQSPTHLIKTRGQQVTLRCSPISGHKSVSWYQQVLGQGPQFIFQYYEKEERGRGNFPDRFSARQFPNYSSELNVNALLLGDSALYLCASSWDPWNTEAFFGQGTRLTVV.

This clone was picked up one time. The V and J genes are TRBV21-1 and TRBJ1-1; the table's D call TRBD1 went unverified against the DNA. TRBV21-1 is an annotated pseudogene. CDR3 size: 15 residues. CDR3 DNA sequence: TGTGCCAGCCCCCGCGCAGGGCACATGAACACTGAAGCTTTCTTT. Protein product: CASPRAGHMNTEAFF.

This chain uses TRBV19 with TRBJ1-1; D remains unclear. The length of the CDR3 is 13 residues. The germline V gene has CDR1 LNHDA and CDR2 SQIVND (reference sequence). The V end was cut by 3 bases, the J end by 1 base, with 6 bases between. CDR3 region: CASSIKGNTEAFF. The CDR3 bases are TGTGCCAGTAGTATCAAGGGGAACACTGAAGCTTTCTTT. The full variable domain, rest sourced from reference TRBV19 and TRBJ1-1, is DGGITQSPKYLFRKEGQNVTLSCEQNLNHDAMYWYRQDPGQGLRLIYYSQIVNDFQKGDIAEGYSVSREKKESFPLTVTSAQKNPTAFYLCASSIKGNTEAFFGQGTRLTVV.

The V call is TRBV27, the J call TRBJ2-7, with 11 bases that match TRBD1. V trimming: 5 bases; J trimming: 4 bases; junction bases outside the gene matches: 4. CDR1 is MNHEY, CDR2 SMNVEV, per germline (reference sequence). The CDR3 loop spans 14 amino acids. The CDR3 DNA follows: TGTGCCAGCAGTCCCGGGACAGGGGGGTACGAGCAGTACTTC. Protein product: CASSPGTGGYEQYF.

V is TRBV19 and J is TRBJ2-1, with 16 positions matching TRBD2. This CDR3 comprises 16 residues. Germline V gene lookup returns CDR1 LNHDA and CDR2 SQIVND (reference sequence). Losses at the gene ends were 5 bases for V and 13 bases for J; bases not matched to a gene: 11. The CDR3 bases are TGTGCCAGTAGTCCAACCGGGACTAGCGGGAGGGGGCGTCAGTTCTTC. Encoded protein: CASSPTGTSGRGRQFF.

This clone was recorded a few times. The chain recombines TRBV3-1 (or the pseudogene TRBV3-2) with TRBJ1-2; D may be TRBD1 (5 bases). The CDR3 extends over 15 amino acids. V lost 2 bases and J 4 bases, leaving 14 bases between the germline ends. CDR1 is LGHDT, CDR2 YNNKEL, per germline (reference sequence). The CDR3 sequence is CASSQFDRTVYGYTF. The CDR3 nucleotides are TGTGCCAGCAGCCAATTCGACAGAACTGTCTATGGCTACACCTTC.